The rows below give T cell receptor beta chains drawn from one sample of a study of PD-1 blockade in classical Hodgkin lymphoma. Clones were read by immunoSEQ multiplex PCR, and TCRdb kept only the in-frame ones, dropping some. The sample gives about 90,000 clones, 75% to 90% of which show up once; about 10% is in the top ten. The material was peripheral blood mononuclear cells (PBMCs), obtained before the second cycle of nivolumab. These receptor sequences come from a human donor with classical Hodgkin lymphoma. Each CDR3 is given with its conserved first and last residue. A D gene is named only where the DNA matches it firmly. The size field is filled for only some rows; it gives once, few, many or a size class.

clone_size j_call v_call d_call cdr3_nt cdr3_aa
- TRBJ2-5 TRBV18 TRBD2 TGTGCCAGCTCACCATTAGCGGGAGAGACGGGGCAAGAGACCCAGTACTTC CASSPLAGETGQETQYF
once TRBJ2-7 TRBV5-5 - TGTGCCAGCAGCCGCCAAGCGGGCGGTAGTTCCTACGAGCAGTACTTC CASSRQAGGSSYEQYF
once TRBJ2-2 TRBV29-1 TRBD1 TGCAGCGTTGAGAAAAACAGGGGGGACGGGGAGCTGTTTTTT CSVEKNRGDGELFF
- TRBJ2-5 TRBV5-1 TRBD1 TGCGCCAGCAGCTCTAGGACAGGGCTAGAGACCCAGTACTTC CASSSRTGLETQYF
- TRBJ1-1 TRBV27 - TGTGCCAGCAGTCCCAGGGCAGGTTGGGGCACTGAAGCTTTCTTT CASSPRAGWGTEAFF
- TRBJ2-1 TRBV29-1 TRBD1 TGCAGCGTTCACGGGACAGGGAGGACGGGACTCCACTCCTACAATGAGCAGTTCTTC CSVHGTGRTGLHSYNEQFF
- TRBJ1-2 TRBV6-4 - TGTGCCAGCAGTGACTCGAGGGGCTACACCTTC CASSDSRGYTF
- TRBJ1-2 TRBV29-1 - TGCAGCGTTGAAGCCTTGCCGGGTGGCTACACCTTC CSVEALPGGYTF
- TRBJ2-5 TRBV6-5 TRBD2 TGTGCCAGCAGCCTCTCGGGGGGTGGTGAGACCCAGTACTTC CASSLSGGGETQYF
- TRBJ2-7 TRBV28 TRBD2 TGTGCCAGCTCTCCCCCTGGGGCGGGGGGATTGGAGCAGTACTTC CASSPPGAGGLEQYF
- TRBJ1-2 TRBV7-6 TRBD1 TGTGCCAGCAGCTTAACAGGGGGAAGTGGCTACACCTTC CASSLTGGSGYTF
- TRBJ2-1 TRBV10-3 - TGTGCCATCAGCGGGACTTTAGACGAGCAGTTCTTC CAISGTLDEQFF
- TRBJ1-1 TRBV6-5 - TGTGCCAGCAGTTCGGGGGCAGGGCGAAACACTGAAGCTTTCTTT CASSSGAGRNTEAFF
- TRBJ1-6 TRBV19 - TGTGCCAGTAGTACCACACGGGACAACTATAATTCACCCCTCCACTTT CASSTTRDNYNSPLHF
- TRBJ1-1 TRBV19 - TGTGCCAGTAGTCAGCATGGGGCAGGGGTGAACACTGAAGCTTTCTTT CASSQHGAGVNTEAFF
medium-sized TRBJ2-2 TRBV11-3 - TGTGCCAGCAGCTTAGTCTTCACCGGGGAGCTGTTTTTT CASSLVFTGELFF
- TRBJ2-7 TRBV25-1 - TGTGCCAGCAGCATGTGGGGTTACGAGCAGTACTTC CASSMWGYEQYF
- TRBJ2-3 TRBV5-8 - TGTGCCAGCAGCCCTAGGAGACAGGGCACAGATACGCAGTATTTT CASSPRRQGTDTQYF
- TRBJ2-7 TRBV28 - TGTGCCAGCAGTTCCGGGGACAATGCCTACGAGCAGTACTTC CASSSGDNAYEQYF
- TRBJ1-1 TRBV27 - TGTGCCAGCAGTTCAGGACATGGGCGAACTGAAGCTTTCTTT CASSSGHGRTEAFF
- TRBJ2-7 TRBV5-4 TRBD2 TGTGCCAGCAGCTTTTGGATGGGGGGGGAGCAGTACTTC CASSFWMGGEQYF
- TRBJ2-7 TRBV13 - TGTGCCAGCAGCTCGTCAGGGAACGAGCAGTACTTC CASSSSGNEQYF
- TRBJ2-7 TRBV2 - TGTGCCAGCAGTGAGACCTACGAGCAGTACTTC CASSETYEQYF
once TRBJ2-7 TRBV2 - TGTGCCAGCAGTGGCAGGGAGCCGGGGGAGCAGTACTTC CASSGREPGEQYF
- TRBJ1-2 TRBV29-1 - TGCAGCGTTGTAACGAGGGATGGCTACACCTTC CSVVTRDGYTF
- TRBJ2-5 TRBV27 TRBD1 TGTGCCAGCAGTGACAGGGTGGTTGAGACCCAGTACTTC CASSDRVVETQYF
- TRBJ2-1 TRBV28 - TGTGCCAGCAGTGACGGACTAGGGGGTCTTTCGGGGGATGAGCAGTTCTTC CASSDGLGGLSGDEQFF
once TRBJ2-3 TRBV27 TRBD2 TGTGCCACCGGACTAGCGGGGCCCACAGATACGCAGTATTTT CATGLAGPTDTQYF
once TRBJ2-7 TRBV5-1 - TGCGCCAGCAGCTCTCAGGGCCGTACGCTATACGAGCAGTACTTC CASSSQGRTLYEQYF
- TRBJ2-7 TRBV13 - TGTGCCAGCAGCCCCAGGGTACCCTACGAGCAGTACTTC CASSPRVPYEQYF